Listed below are T cell receptor beta chains from one sample, sequenced in a study of T cells in Graves' hyperthyroidism and ophthalmopathy. TCRdb recomputed calls from the multiplex PCR reads with MiXCR, one row per CDR3 protein. There are 92,000 or so distinct CDR3 sequences in the sample; roughly 49% occur only once, and 25% to 30% lies in the top ten. The source material was blood. These receptors came from a woman between 40 and 55 years old with Graves' hyperthyroidism. The CDR3 runs from the conserved cysteine through the conserved F or W. The D gene is left open where the match is weak. Some rows have no size entry. The others give once, few or many, or a class for an expanded clone.

>-|-|TRBJ2-7|TRBV29-1
CSGRGFLYEQYF
TGCAGCGGTCGGGGGTTTCTCTACGAGCAGTACTTC
>-|many|TRBJ2-5|TRBV7-2
CASSLDRLYQETQYF
TGTGCCAGCAGCTTAGACAGACTGTACCAAGAGACCCAGTACTTC
>TRBD2|once|TRBJ2-5|TRBV29-1
CSVRLRGLAGVGETQYF
TGCAGCGTTCGGTTAAGGGGACTAGCGGGAGTAGGAGAGACCCAGTACTTC
>TRBD1|-|TRBJ2-7|TRBV7-9
CASSPTRDRGRYEQYF
TGTGCCAGCAGCCCTACCCGGGACAGGGGGCGGTACGAGCAGTACTTC
>TRBD2|-|TRBJ2-7|TRBV7-9
CASSWGLAKRQYF
TGTGCCAGCAGTTGGGGACTAGCGAAAAGGCAGTACTTC
>TRBD1|-|TRBJ1-2|TRBV2
CASSGQLGTGEGYTF
TGTGCCAGCAGTGGGCAACTTGGGACAGGGGAGGGCTACACCTTC
>TRBD2|once|TRBJ2-5|TRBV7-2
CASSFGLAGRKTQYF
TGTGCCAGCAGCTTTGGACTAGCGGGAAGAAAGACCCAGTACTTC
>-|-|TRBJ1-2|TRBV19
CAGSLQGSANYGYTF
TGTGCCGGTAGTCTACAAGGGTCCGCAAACTATGGCTACACCTTC
>-|-|TRBJ1-5|TRBV7-4
CASSQDGGPNQPQHF
TGCGCCAGCAGCCAAGATGGGGGGCCGAATCAGCCCCAGCATTTT
>-|-|TRBJ1-2|TRBV25-1
CASKEGTGGYTF
TGTGCCAGCAAAGAGGGGACTGGTGGCTACACCTTC
>TRBD1|-|TRBJ1-4|TRBV28
CASSATSGQGGEKLFF
TGTGCCAGCAGTGCCACCTCGGGACAGGGCGGTGAAAAACTGTTTTTT
>-|-|TRBJ1-6|TRBV10-3
CAIRWRGDSPLHF
TGTGCCATCAGGTGGCGGGGCGATTCACCCCTCCACTTT
>TRBD2|once|TRBJ2-3|TRBV7-2
CASSQSGLAGARTDTQYF
TGCGCCAGCAGCCAATCGGGACTAGCGGGAGCCCGCACAGATACGCAGTATTTT
>-|-|TRBJ1-1|TRBV25-1
CASVGVGANTEAFF
TGTGCCAGCGTAGGAGTCGGAGCTAACACTGAAGCTTTCTTT
>TRBD2|once|TRBJ2-5|TRBV7-9
CASSPSSLDGLAGETQYF
TGTGCCAGCAGTCCCAGCAGCTTGGATGGACTAGCTGGGGAGACCCAGTACTTC
>TRBD2|-|TRBJ2-7|TRBV6-2/TRBV6-3
CASSWTSGRDLYF
TGTGCCAGCAGTTGGACTAGCGGGAGGGATCTGTACTTC
>-|-|TRBJ2-3|TRBV20-1
CSARDLAAGRTDTQYF
TGCAGTGCTAGAGATTTAGCGGCGGGCCGCACAGATACGCAGTATTTT
>TRBD1|few|TRBJ2-7|TRBV12-3/TRBV12-4
CASNTYPITRQGIYEQYF
TGTGCCAGCAATACCTACCCGATCACACGACAGGGAATTTACGAGCAGTACTTC
>-|many|TRBJ1-4|TRBV19
CASSSFAREKLFF
TGTGCCAGTAGCTCGTTCGCACGGGAAAAACTGTTTTTT
>TRBD1|-|TRBJ1-3|TRBV20-1
CSARGPGQGSGNTIYF
TGCAGTGCTAGAGGTCCGGGACAGGGCTCTGGAAACACCATATATTTT
>-|many|TRBJ1-1|TRBV7-8
CASSLGGLITEAFF
TGTGCCAGCAGCTTAGGAGGGCTCATTACTGAAGCTTTCTTT
>-|-|TRBJ2-6|TRBV7-3
CASSLDLASRANVLTF
TGTGCCAGCAGCTTAGATCTAGCAAGCCGGGCCAACGTCCTGACTTTC
>TRBD2|-|TRBJ2-5|TRBV5-1
CASSFQGGDQETQYF
TGCGCCAGCAGCTTCCAGGGAGGGGATCAAGAGACCCAGTACTTC
>-|-|TRBJ1-2|TRBV20-1
CSASGEVDYGYTF
TGCAGTGCTAGCGGGGAGGTAGACTATGGCTACACCTTC
>-|-|TRBJ1-2|TRBV5-1
CASSADSSPNYGYTF
TGCGCCAGCAGCGCCGACTCTTCACCTAACTATGGCTACACCTTC
>-|once|TRBJ2-5|TRBV7-2
CASSLGLGQETQYF
TGTGCCAGCAGCTTAGGACTAGGGCAAGAGACCCAGTACTTC
>-|few|TRBJ1-2|TRBV15
CATSPRGDYGYTF
TGTGCCACCAGCCCCCGAGGGGACTATGGCTACACCTTC
>TRBD2|many|TRBJ2-5|TRBV7-6
CASSFGTSGRAGETQYF
TGTGCCAGCAGCTTCGGTACTAGCGGGAGGGCCGGGGAGACCCAGTACTTC
>-|many|TRBJ1-1|TRBV2
CASSPRTLNTEAFF
TGTGCCAGCAGTCCGAGAACCTTGAACACTGAAGCTTTCTTT
>TRBD1|-|TRBJ1-2|TRBV9
CASSVMGQYYGYTF
TGTGCCAGCAGCGTAATGGGACAGTACTATGGCTACACCTTC
>-|many|TRBJ1-2|TRBV7-2
CASSLDRHSSNYGYTF
TGTGCCAGCAGCTTAGATCGCCACTCCTCTAACTATGGCTACACCTTC
>-|-|TRBJ2-1|TRBV10-3
CAIDEGYNEQFF
TGTGCCATCGACGAAGGGTACAATGAGCAGTTCTTC
>-|-|TRBJ1-2|TRBV2
CASSYSGRLYGYTF
TGTGCCAGCAGTTATTCTGGGAGACTTTATGGCTACACCTTC
>-|-|TRBJ2-5|TRBV20-1
CSGTTIGRNQPQYF
TGCAGCGGGACGACAATCGGTCGGAATCAGCCCCAGTACTTC
>-|-|TRBJ2-7|TRBV7-2
CASSLGMGAGEQYF
TGTGCCAGCAGCTTAGGCATGGGGGCAGGCGAGCAGTACTTC
>-|-|TRBJ1-3|TRBV9
CASSVGVTGSRGGNTIYF
TGTGCCAGCAGCGTGGGGGTGACAGGTTCGCGGGGAGGAAACACCATATATTTT
>-|many|TRBJ1-1|TRBV6-6
CAGKTTGITEAFF
TGTGCCGGAAAGACCACAGGGATCACTGAAGCTTTCTTT
>TRBD2|-|TRBJ2-5|TRBV6-6
CASSYQGGPQETQYF
TGTGCCAGCAGTTATCAGGGAGGGCCGCAGGAGACCCAGTACTTC
>TRBD2|many|TRBJ2-7|TRBV7-9
CASSDTSASYEQYF
TGTGCCAGCAGCGACACTAGCGCCTCCTACGAGCAGTACTTC